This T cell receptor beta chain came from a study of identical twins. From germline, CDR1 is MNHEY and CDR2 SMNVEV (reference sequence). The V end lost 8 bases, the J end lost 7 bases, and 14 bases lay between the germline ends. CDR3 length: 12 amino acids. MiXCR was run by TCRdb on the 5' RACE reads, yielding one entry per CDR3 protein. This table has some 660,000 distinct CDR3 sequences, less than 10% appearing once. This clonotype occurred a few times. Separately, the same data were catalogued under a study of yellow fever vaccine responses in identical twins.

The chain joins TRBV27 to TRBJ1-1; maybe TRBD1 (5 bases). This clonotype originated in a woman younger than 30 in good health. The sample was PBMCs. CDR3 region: CASAKPGFEAFF. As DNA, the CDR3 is TGTGCCAGCGCCAAACCAGGGTTTGAAGCTTTCTTT.